What follows are 13 T cell receptor beta chains derived from one specimen sequenced in a study of blood T cell repertoires in COVID-19. The protocol was immunoSEQ multiplex PCR, while the TCRdb copy is restricted to in-frame clones and leaves out a portion. The sample shows around 300,000 clones, roughly 85% of them seen only once. The sample consisted of PBMCs or T cells enriched from blood (not recorded which). These receptor sequences come from a woman between 45 and 60 years old who had recovered from COVID-19.

The chain uses TRBV4-3 and TRBJ1-5; D ambiguous. CDR1 LGHNA and CDR2 YSLEER come from the germline V gene. V dropped 0 bases and J dropped 1 base, with 7 bases sitting between them. This CDR3 has 15 amino acids. The CDR3 is CASSQDWASNQPQHF. In DNA form, the CDR3 reads TGCGCCAGCAGCCAAGATTGGGCCAGCAATCAGCCCCAGCATTTT.

The rearrangement links TRBV3-1 (or the pseudogene TRBV3-2) to TRBJ1-2, with D maybe TRBD1 (6 bases). The length of the CDR3 is 14 residues. Germline CDR1 LGHDT, CDR2 YNNKEL (reference sequence). Trimming removed 3 bases at V and 1 base at J, with 9 bases between. The CDR3 DNA is TGTGCCAGCAGCCAGGGACAAGATAACTATGGCTACACCTTC. It translates to CASSQGQDNYGYTF.

The chain is built from TRBV30 and TRBJ2-3, with a possible D match to TRBD2 (5 bases). Trimming took off 0 bases at V and 1 base at J, with 8 bases between the two ends. From germline, CDR1 is GTSNPN and CDR2 SVGIG (reference sequence). The CDR3 spans 14 residues. The CDR3: CAWSVVARTDTQYF. CDR3 DNA: TGTGCCTGGAGTGTGGTAGCGCGCACAGATACGCAGTATTTT.

The chain uses TRBV24-1 and TRBJ1-1; D gene uncertain. This CDR3 comprises 13 residues. Germline V gene sequence: CDR1 KGHDR, CDR2 SFDVKD. Between the trimmed V and J ends, which lost 5 bases and 5 bases, there was a span of 11 bases. CDR3 protein: CATSVEGDTEAFF. The DNA for the CDR3 is TGTGCCACCAGTGTTGAGGGAGATACTGAAGCTTTCTTT.

The V call is TRBV6-2 or TRBV6-3, the J call TRBJ1-1, with no clear D. Germline-derived CDR1 and CDR2 are MNHEY and SVGEGT. The germline V and J ends were trimmed by 2 bases and 5 bases, with 15 bases remaining between them. The CDR3 is made up of 15 amino acids. The CDR3 region has the DNA TGTGCCAGCAGTTACCTATCCCGGGCGGGGACTGAAGCTTTCTTT. Protein: CASSYLSRAGTEAFF.

In DNA, the CDR3 is TGTGCCAGCTCACCACCATCAGGGGCCCATGGCTACACCTTC. This codes for CASSPPSGAHGYTF. The genes are TRBV18 and TRBJ1-2, with D possibly matching TRBD1 (6 bases). Trimming stripped 0 bases from V and 6 bases from J, with 11 bases between. Germline CDR1 reads KGHSH; CDR2 reads LQKENI. The CDR3 is 14 amino acids. Together with reference TRBV18 and TRBJ1-2, the CDR3 gives the full variable domain: NAGVMQNPRHLVRRRGQEARLRCSPMKGHSHVYWYRQLPEEGLKFMVYLQKENIIDESGMPKERFSAEFPKEGPSILRIQQVVRGDSAAYFCASSPPSGAHGYTFGSGTRLTVV.

This CDR3 reads CASSESLQGPPDTEAFF. The CDR3 bases are TGCGCCAGCAGTGAGTCATTACAGGGGCCCCCTGACACTGAAGCTTTCTTT. The rearrangement links TRBV10-1 to TRBJ1-1, with TRBD1 identical over 7 bases. This CDR3 contains 17 residues. CDR1 is WNHNN, CDR2 SYGVQD, per germline (reference sequence). V was clipped by 0 bases and J by 3 bases; unmatched bases: 10.

The J gene is TRBJ2-1, the V gene TRBV24-1; D may be TRBD1 (5 bases). V shed 6 bases and J shed 7 bases, with 12 bases lying between them. The CDR3 is 13 residues long. The V gene's germline CDR1 is KGHDR and CDR2 SFDVKD. CDR3 nucleotides: TGTGCCACCAGTTCGGACAATTGGAATGAGCAGTTCTTC. Its translation: CATSSDNWNEQFF.

The rearrangement uses TRBV10-3 and TRBJ2-3; 9 bases line up with TRBD2. The ends lost 0 bases at V and 2 bases at J; junction bases unmatched: 6. The CDR3 loop spans 17 amino acids. Germline V gives CDR1 ENHRY, CDR2 SYGVKD. CDR3 DNA: TGTGCCATCAGTGAGTCGCAAGCGGGGGGATACACAGATACGCAGTATTTT. This encodes CAISESQAGGYTDTQYF.

J is TRBJ1-5 and V is TRBV15, with 9 bases that match TRBD1. The V gene's germline CDR1 is LNHNV and CDR2 YYDKDF (reference sequence). This CDR3 has 16 amino acids. Trimming cost V 1 base and J 6 bases; bases outside gene matches: 7. The CDR3: CATSRVQGAMSQPQHF. In DNA, the CDR3 is TGTGCCACCAGCAGAGTACAGGGGGCGATGAGTCAGCCCCAGCATTTT.

The V call is TRBV9, the J call TRBJ2-7; D perhaps matches TRBD1 (6 bases). CDR1 SGDLS and CDR2 YYNGEE come from the germline V gene. The CDR3 has 15 residues. The V and J ends lost 0 bases and 3 bases respectively, with 13 bases between them. CDR3 amino acids: CASSVDGHRDYEQYF. The CDR3 DNA reads as TGTGCCAGCAGCGTAGATGGCCACAGGGACTACGAGCAGTACTTC.

The V and J genes are TRBV7-8 and TRBJ1-5, with 7 bases aligning to TRBD1. This CDR3 region has 14 residues. Germline CDR1 SGHVS, CDR2 FQNEAQ. The trim removed 5 bases at V and 2 bases at J, leaving 3 bases unmatched. For the CDR3, the DNA is TGTGCCAGCAGCCTAACAGGGGGCAATCAGCCCCAGCATTTT. Protein product: CASSLTGGNQPQHF.

This clone was counted once. This chain uses TRBV9 with TRBJ1-5; D is possibly TRBD1 (5 bases). V was cut by 0 bases and J by 9 bases, with 13 bases left in between. This CDR3 is built from 14 residues. The V gene's germline CDR1 is SGDLS and CDR2 YYNGEE. CDR3 loop: CASSVAGSQGPQHF. The CDR3 DNA reads TGTGCCAGCAGCGTAGCAGGGTCCCAGGGGCCCCAGCATTTT.